These 15 T cell receptor beta chains were all obtained from the same sample, sequenced in a study of CD4+ T cells in melanoma. Only in-frame clones appear in the TCRdb table, and some are missing; sequencing was by immunoSEQ multiplex PCR. The table includes 17,000 or so clones, approximately 84% detected once. The sequencing sample was made of cells from a culture (not recorded whether cultured in vitro). All receptors derive from a human donor with melanoma.

This chain joins TRBV5-6 and TRBJ2-7; D possibly corresponds to TRBD2 (5 bases). V was pared by 4 bases and J by 0 bases, with 14 bases between. The CDR3 contains 15 residues. Germline V lookup: CDR1 SGHDT, CDR2 YYEEEE. CDR3 sequence (DNA): TGTGCCAGCAGCCGCCGGGGATACAGCTCCTACGAGCAGTACTTC. As protein: CASSRRGYSSYEQYF. Full variable domain (remainder filled in from reference TRBV5-6 and TRBJ2-7): DAGVTQSPTHLIKTRGQQVTLRCSPKSGHDTVSWYQQALGQGPQFIFQYYEEEERQRGNFPDRFSGHQFPNYSSELNVNALLLGDSALYLCASSRRGYSSYEQYFGPGTRLTVT.

The chain recombines TRBV10-3 with TRBJ1-4; 9 bases match TRBD1. With V trimmed by 5 bases and J by 5 bases, 3 bases remained unmatched. The length of the CDR3 is 14 residues. The germline CDR1 and CDR2 sequences are ENHRY and SYGVKD. Written as DNA, the CDR3 is TGTGCCATCAGTACGGGGACAGGGAATGAAAAACTGTTTTTT. It is translated as CAISTGTGNEKLFF.

The rearrangement uses TRBV5-5 and TRBJ1-2; D perhaps matches TRBD1 (5 bases). The CDR3 totals 14 residues. Trimming took off 0 bases at V and 0 bases at J, with 6 bases between the two ends. The germline gives CDR1 SGHKS, CDR2 YYEKEE (reference sequence). This chain's CDR3 is CASSLAQANYGYTF. CDR3 in DNA: TGTGCCAGCAGCTTGGCACAGGCTAACTATGGCTACACCTTC.

The gene calls are TRBV29-1 and TRBJ2-7; tentative D call: TRBD1 (6 bases). The CDR3 loop spans 13 amino acids. The V gene lost 6 bases and the J gene lost 2 bases, with 14 bases spanning the gap. Looked up from germline, CDR1 is SQVTM and CDR2 is ANQGSEA. The CDR3 coding sequence is TGCAGCGTGCTACAGGGACCTACCTACGAGCAGTACTTC. Translating gives CSVLQGPTYEQYF.

The V call is TRBV5-5, the J call TRBJ2-7; D remains unclear. This CDR3 contains 15 residues. Germline values: CDR1 SGHKS, CDR2 YYEKEE (reference sequence). V lost 1 base and J 4 bases, leaving 15 bases between the germline ends. CDR3 region: CASSLSRTPDYEQYF. The CDR3 coding sequence is TGTGCCAGCAGCTTGTCGAGGACGCCCGATTACGAGCAGTACTTC.

The rearrangement links TRBV28 to TRBJ1-5; D possibly corresponds to TRBD1 (5 bases). The length of the CDR3 is 16 residues. V lost 6 bases, J lost 0 bases, and 15 bases lay in between. Germline values: CDR1 MDHEN, CDR2 SYDVKM. The CDR3 DNA reads TGTGCCAGCAGGAGTAGGGGCCTATATAGCAATCAGCCCCAGCATTTT. Protein sequence: CASRSRGLYSNQPQHF.

The genes are TRBV18 and TRBJ1-3, with 8 bases that match TRBD1. Trimming at V came to 4 bases and at J to 1 base, leaving 0 bases not matched to a gene. Germline values: CDR1 KGHSH, CDR2 LQKENI. The CDR3 has 14 amino acids. CDR3 residues: CASSRQGSGNTIYF. The DNA of the CDR3 is TGTGCCAGCTCACGACAGGGGTCTGGAAACACCATATATTTT. The entire variable domain, with the rest obtained from reference TRBV18 and TRBJ1-3, is as follows: NAGVMQNPRHLVRRRGQEARLRCSPMKGHSHVYWYRQLPEEGLKFMVYLQKENIIDESGMPKERFSAEFPKEGPSILRIQQVVRGDSAAYFCASSRQGSGNTIYFGEGSWLTVV.

The gene calls are TRBV7-9 and TRBJ1-5; D is undetermined. The V end was cut by 3 bases, the J end by 9 bases, with 9 bases between. The CDR3 sequence is 12 residues long. Per germline, CDR1 SEHNR and CDR2 FQNEAQ (reference sequence). CDR3 protein: CASSFNDAPQHF. The CDR3 DNA reads as TGTGCCAGCAGCTTCAATGACGCGCCCCAGCATTTT.

This chain links TRBV5-1 with TRBJ2-5; unclear D gene. Trimming removed 4 bases at V and 4 bases at J, with 11 bases between. Germline CDR1 and CDR2: SGHRS and YFSETQ. The CDR3 covers 13 residues. For the CDR3, the DNA is TGCGCCAGCAGCAGAGTCACGGGAGAGACCCAGTACTTC. This sequence encodes CASSRVTGETQYF. The full variable domain, with the rest looked up from reference TRBV5-1 and TRBJ2-5, is KAGVTQTPRYLIKTRGQQVTLSCSPISGHRSVSWYQQTPGQGLQFLFEYFSETQRNKGNFPGRFSGRQFSNSRSEMNVSTLELGDSALYLCASSRVTGETQYFGPGTRLLVL.

The chain combines TRBV5-1 with TRBJ2-3, with a tentative D call TRBD2 (5 bases). CDR3 size: 14 residues. Looked up from germline, CDR1 is SGHRS and CDR2 is YFSETQ. V lost 2 bases, J lost 2 bases, and 9 bases lay in between. This chain's CDR3 is CASSFGRATDTQYF. CDR3 in DNA: TGCGCCAGCAGCTTTGGGCGGGCCACAGATACGCAGTATTTT. Filled out from reference TRBV5-1 and TRBJ2-3, the complete variable domain reads KAGVTQTPRYLIKTRGQQVTLSCSPISGHRSVSWYQQTPGQGLQFLFEYFSETQRNKGNFPGRFSGRQFSNSRSEMNVSTLELGDSALYLCASSFGRATDTQYFGPGTRLTVL.

The chain combines TRBV5-1 with TRBJ1-1; 7 bases match TRBD1. Germline CDR1 SGHRS, CDR2 YFSETQ. V was clipped by 4 bases and J by 6 bases; unmatched bases: 9. This CDR3 is built from 14 residues. The CDR3 loop reads CASSPQPGQPEAFF. CDR3 nucleotides: TGCGCCAGCAGCCCACAACCGGGACAGCCTGAAGCTTTCTTT. The full variable domain, rest sourced from reference TRBV5-1 and TRBJ1-1, is KAGVTQTPRYLIKTRGQQVTLSCSPISGHRSVSWYQQTPGQGLQFLFEYFSETQRNKGNFPGRFSGRQFSNSRSEMNVSTLELGDSALYLCASSPQPGQPEAFFGQGTRLTVV.

This clone was seen more than once but under ten times. CDR3 DNA: TGTGCCAGCAGCTTAGGAGCGGGGAACACAGATACGCAGTATTTT. This sequence encodes CASSLGAGNTDTQYF. The J gene is TRBJ2-3, the V gene TRBV11-2; 7 bases agree with TRBD2. This CDR3 contains 15 residues. The V and J ends lost 1 base and 2 bases, in that order; junction bases with no gene match: 3. Germline values: CDR1 SGHAT, CDR2 FQNNGV.

The rearrangement joins TRBV11-2 to TRBJ2-1; 7 bases are a match to TRBD2. This CDR3 has 18 amino acids. Germline-derived CDR1 and CDR2 are SGHAT and FQNNGV. V gave up 4 bases and J gave up 0 bases; unmatched junction bases: 12. This chain's CDR3 is CASSSSGGSGASYNEQFF. The CDR3 DNA is TGTGCCAGCAGCTCATCCGGGGGGAGCGGGGCCTCCTACAATGAGCAGTTCTTC.

This clone was observed once. The rearrangement links TRBV5-4 to TRBJ1-2; D gene ambiguous. Looked up from germline, CDR1 is SGHNT and CDR2 is YYREEE (reference sequence). CDR3 length: 16 residues. V gave up 3 bases and J gave up 2 bases, with 17 bases separating them. In DNA, the CDR3 is TGTGCCAGCAGCTCCAGGAGTTCGGGCCGAAACTATGGCTACACCTTC. Translating gives CASSSRSSGRNYGYTF.

The chain recombines TRBV6-6 with TRBJ2-2; D possibly corresponds to TRBD2 (5 bases). The CDR3 has 14 amino acids. V lost 0 bases and J 3 bases, leaving 5 bases between the germline ends. CDR1 is MNHNY and CDR2 is SVGAGI in the germline V gene (reference sequence). The CDR3 nucleotides read TGTGCCAGCAGTTACTCGGACTACACCGGGGAGCTGTTTTTT. Amino acid sequence: CASSYSDYTGELFF.